The rows below give T cell receptor beta chains drawn from one sample of a study of shared clonotypes between healthy human individuals. Generated by immunoSEQ multiplex PCR, the TCRdb table keeps only in-frame clones and is missing some. This sample yields around 1.9 million clones, of which roughly 93% are seen a single time; about 1.6% belongs to the top ten. The material sequenced was naive CD8+ T cells from PBMCs. The receptors stem from a man aged 18-30 years in good health. Some clones in this sample may be carry-over from other donors' samples. Both conserved end residues are part of each CDR3. D genes are given only for firm matches. Clone size is shown for a subset of rows, as once, few, many or a class of expanded clone.

cdr3_nt: TGTGCCAGCAGCCCCGAGTCCTACGAGCAGTACTTC
cdr3_aa: CASSPESYEQYF
clone_size: -
d_call: -
v_call: TRBV7-2
j_call: TRBJ2-7
cdr3_length: 12

cdr3_nt: TGCAGCGTTGACATAGCGGGAAATTTCTTC
cdr3_aa: CSVDIAGNFF
clone_size: -
d_call: TRBD2
v_call: TRBV29-1
j_call: TRBJ2-1
cdr3_length: 10

cdr3_nt: TGTGCCAGCAGCCAAGGATCTAGCGGCGCCTACAATGAGCAGTTCTTC
cdr3_aa: CASSQGSSGAYNEQFF
clone_size: -
d_call: TRBD2
v_call: TRBV4-2
j_call: TRBJ2-1
cdr3_length: 16

cdr3_nt: TGCGCCAGCAGGGAACTAGCGGGAGGGGACGGGGAGACCCAGTACTTC
cdr3_aa: CASRELAGGDGETQYF
clone_size: -
d_call: TRBD2
v_call: TRBV4-1
j_call: TRBJ2-5
cdr3_length: 16

cdr3_nt: TGTGCCAGCAGGTCCGGGACAGATTACAATGAGCAGTTCTTC
cdr3_aa: CASRSGTDYNEQFF
clone_size: -
d_call: TRBD1
v_call: TRBV28
j_call: TRBJ2-1
cdr3_length: 14

cdr3_nt: TGTGCCAGCAGCTCCCCCGGGGATACGCAGTATTTT
cdr3_aa: CASSSPGDTQYF
clone_size: -
d_call: -
v_call: TRBV7-6
j_call: TRBJ2-3
cdr3_length: 12

cdr3_nt: TGTGCCAGCAGTTTATCCTACGACACTGAAGCTTTCTTT
cdr3_aa: CASSLSYDTEAFF
clone_size: -
d_call: -
v_call: TRBV28
j_call: TRBJ1-1
cdr3_length: 13

cdr3_nt: TGTGCCACCAGCAGGGAAAAGGGACATATCTCCTACAATGAGCAGTTCTTC
cdr3_aa: CATSREKGHISYNEQFF
clone_size: -
d_call: -
v_call: TRBV15
j_call: TRBJ2-1
cdr3_length: 17

cdr3_nt: TGTGCCAGCAGTTGGAACACAGGGGCCCTCTACGAGCAGTACTTC
cdr3_aa: CASSWNTGALYEQYF
clone_size: -
d_call: TRBD1
v_call: TRBV27
j_call: TRBJ2-7
cdr3_length: 15

cdr3_nt: TGTGCCATCAGAATGGACGGGAGCTCCTACGAGCAGTACTTC
cdr3_aa: CAIRMDGSSYEQYF
clone_size: -
d_call: -
v_call: TRBV10-3
j_call: TRBJ2-7
cdr3_length: 14

cdr3_nt: TGTGCCAGCAGCCGATCACTCTCTGGGGCCAACGTCCTGACTTTC
cdr3_aa: CASSRSLSGANVLTF
clone_size: once
d_call: -
v_call: TRBV28
j_call: TRBJ2-6
cdr3_length: 15

cdr3_nt: TGTGCCAGCAGTGACCTCACTACACCAGTCCACGAGCAGTACTTC
cdr3_aa: CASSDLTTPVHEQYF
clone_size: few
d_call: -
v_call: TRBV6-1
j_call: TRBJ2-7
cdr3_length: 15

cdr3_nt: TGCTACGCGACTAGCGGGAGGGCCGAAACGCAGTATTTT
cdr3_aa: CYATSGRAETQYF
clone_size: -
d_call: TRBD2
v_call: TRBV7-9
j_call: TRBJ2-3
cdr3_length: 13

cdr3_nt: TGTGCCAGCAGCTTGGCGGGACTCTCCTACGAGCAGTACTTC
cdr3_aa: CASSLAGLSYEQYF
clone_size: once
d_call: -
v_call: TRBV11-2
j_call: TRBJ2-7
cdr3_length: 14

cdr3_nt: TGTGCCAGCAGCCCTAGCGGGGACTCCTACGAGCAGTACTTC
cdr3_aa: CASSPSGDSYEQYF
clone_size: once
d_call: TRBD2
v_call: TRBV11-3
j_call: TRBJ2-7
cdr3_length: 14

cdr3_nt: TGTGCCAGCAGCTTACGACTAGGGTCGAGCAATGAGCAGTTCTTC
cdr3_aa: CASSLRLGSSNEQFF
clone_size: -
d_call: -
v_call: TRBV7-3
j_call: TRBJ2-1
cdr3_length: 15

cdr3_nt: TGTGCCAGCAGTTTGGGGGCTGCTGGAAACACCATATATTTT
cdr3_aa: CASSLGAAGNTIYF
clone_size: -
d_call: -
v_call: TRBV6-5
j_call: TRBJ1-3
cdr3_length: 14

cdr3_nt: TGCACCAGCAGCCGCCCGGCTAGCGGGATTTACGAGCAGTACTTC
cdr3_aa: CTSSRPASGIYEQYF
clone_size: once
d_call: -
v_call: TRBV1
j_call: TRBJ2-7
cdr3_length: 15

cdr3_nt: TGTGCCAGCAGTCCCTCGATTCTAGGGTCGACCGGGGAGCTGTTTTTT
cdr3_aa: CASSPSILGSTGELFF
clone_size: -
d_call: -
v_call: TRBV28
j_call: TRBJ2-2
cdr3_length: 16

cdr3_nt: TGTGCCAGCAGCTTAGCCGGGAGGGCGAGCTCCTACGAGCAGTACTTC
cdr3_aa: CASSLAGRASSYEQYF
clone_size: -
d_call: TRBD2
v_call: TRBV7-2
j_call: TRBJ2-7
cdr3_length: 16

cdr3_nt: TGTGCCAGCACCGGCGGGAGTTTCACAGATACGCAGTATTTT
cdr3_aa: CASTGGSFTDTQYF
clone_size: -
d_call: TRBD2
v_call: TRBV28
j_call: TRBJ2-3
cdr3_length: 14

cdr3_nt: TGTGCCAGCAGTTCCGCCCTTGGCGACGAGCAGTACTTC
cdr3_aa: CASSSALGDEQYF
clone_size: few
d_call: -
v_call: TRBV7-9
j_call: TRBJ2-7
cdr3_length: 13

cdr3_nt: TGTGCCAGCATGTACAGGGTTTCAGCCACTGGCGACGAGCAGTACTTC
cdr3_aa: CASMYRVSATGDEQYF
clone_size: -
d_call: -
v_call: TRBV2
j_call: TRBJ2-7
cdr3_length: 16

cdr3_nt: TGTGCCAGCAGTACGCCAGGGTTCTCTGGAAACACCATATATTTT
cdr3_aa: CASSTPGFSGNTIYF
clone_size: -
d_call: -
v_call: TRBV28
j_call: TRBJ1-3
cdr3_length: 15

cdr3_nt: TGCGCCAGCAGCCCCGGTTACTACGAGCAGTACTTC
cdr3_aa: CASSPGYYEQYF
clone_size: once
d_call: -
v_call: TRBV4-1
j_call: TRBJ2-7
cdr3_length: 12

cdr3_nt: TGTGCCAGCAGCTTAAAGGGGGGGCGACTAGCTCGTTGGGACAATGAGCAGTTCTTC
cdr3_aa: CASSLKGGRLARWDNEQFF
clone_size: -
d_call: -
v_call: TRBV7-6
j_call: TRBJ2-1
cdr3_length: 19

cdr3_nt: TGTGCCAGCAGCTTTCCAGAGAACTGGGGAGAGTCTCAAGAGACCCAGTACTTC
cdr3_aa: CASSFPENWGESQETQYF
clone_size: -
d_call: -
v_call: TRBV7-8
j_call: TRBJ2-5
cdr3_length: 18

cdr3_nt: TGTGCCAGCAGTGAGCGGGGAAAGAACAATGAGCAGTTCTTC
cdr3_aa: CASSERGKNNEQFF
clone_size: -
d_call: -
v_call: TRBV2
j_call: TRBJ2-1
cdr3_length: 14

cdr3_nt: TGTGCCAGCAGCTCTTGGACCGATGGAAACACCATATATTTT
cdr3_aa: CASSSWTDGNTIYF
clone_size: -
d_call: -
v_call: TRBV7-8
j_call: TRBJ1-3
cdr3_length: 14

cdr3_nt: TGTGCCAGCAGTGGAGGACTAGCGGGAACTTACAATGAGCAGTTCTTC
cdr3_aa: CASSGGLAGTYNEQFF
clone_size: once
d_call: TRBD2
v_call: TRBV6-6
j_call: TRBJ2-1
cdr3_length: 16

cdr3_nt: TGCGCCAGCAGCCTAGAGGGGGCGAGCGACGAGCAGTACTTC
cdr3_aa: CASSLEGASDEQYF
clone_size: -
d_call: TRBD1
v_call: TRBV4-1
j_call: TRBJ2-7
cdr3_length: 14

cdr3_nt: TGTGCCAGCAGCCTGGCGACCGGTCCCCTCCACTTT
cdr3_aa: CASSLATGPLHF
clone_size: -
d_call: -
v_call: TRBV27
j_call: TRBJ1-6
cdr3_length: 12

cdr3_nt: TGTGCCAGCAGCCTGGGACAGGGAGACTACTACGAGCAGTACTTC
cdr3_aa: CASSLGQGDYYEQYF
clone_size: -
d_call: TRBD1
v_call: TRBV14
j_call: TRBJ2-7
cdr3_length: 15

cdr3_nt: TGTGCCAGCAGTGAAGGGACAAGTTCCTATCAGCCCCAGCATTTT
cdr3_aa: CASSEGTSSYQPQHF
clone_size: few
d_call: -
v_call: TRBV2
j_call: TRBJ1-5
cdr3_length: 15

cdr3_nt: TGTGCCAGCAGCTCCCTCCGGGGATCACATCAGCCCCAGCATTTT
cdr3_aa: CASSSLRGSHQPQHF
clone_size: -
d_call: -
v_call: TRBV7-3
j_call: TRBJ1-5
cdr3_length: 15

cdr3_nt: TGTGCCAGCAGTTCCCTCTCTACTATCCACGAGCAGTACTTC
cdr3_aa: CASSSLSTIHEQYF
clone_size: -
d_call: -
v_call: TRBV6-5
j_call: TRBJ2-7
cdr3_length: 14

cdr3_nt: TGTGCCTGGTGGGACAGGGTATACACTGAAGCTTTCTTT
cdr3_aa: CAWWDRVYTEAFF
clone_size: -
d_call: TRBD1
v_call: TRBV30
j_call: TRBJ1-1
cdr3_length: 13

cdr3_nt: TGCAGCGTGCGACTACCCGGGGCCTACGAGCAGTACTTC
cdr3_aa: CSVRLPGAYEQYF
clone_size: -
d_call: -
v_call: TRBV29-1
j_call: TRBJ2-7
cdr3_length: 13

cdr3_nt: TGTGCCAGCAGTCTGGGACCGGGACAGGGAATTGAAAAACTGTTTTTT
cdr3_aa: CASSLGPGQGIEKLFF
clone_size: -
d_call: TRBD1
v_call: TRBV27
j_call: TRBJ1-4
cdr3_length: 16

cdr3_nt: TGTGCCAGCAGCCTAGGGACAGGGGGCGGTGATACGCAGTATTTT
cdr3_aa: CASSLGTGGGDTQYF
clone_size: -
d_call: TRBD1
v_call: TRBV7-9
j_call: TRBJ2-3
cdr3_length: 15

cdr3_nt: TGTGCCAGCAGCGTTAACCCCGCGGTGGACACCGGGGAGCTGTTTTTT
cdr3_aa: CASSVNPAVDTGELFF
clone_size: -
d_call: -
v_call: TRBV9
j_call: TRBJ2-2
cdr3_length: 16

cdr3_nt: TGTGCCAGCATGGCTAGATCCTACAATGAGCAGTTCTTC
cdr3_aa: CASMARSYNEQFF
clone_size: -
d_call: -
v_call: TRBV7-9
j_call: TRBJ2-1
cdr3_length: 13

cdr3_nt: TGTGCCACCAGCGCCTGGGGGCGCCAAGAGACCCAGTACTTC
cdr3_aa: CATSAWGRQETQYF
clone_size: -
d_call: -
v_call: TRBV15
j_call: TRBJ2-5
cdr3_length: 14

cdr3_nt: TGTGCCAGCACATCGGGACAGGCATCGTATGGCTACACCTTC
cdr3_aa: CASTSGQASYGYTF
clone_size: -
d_call: TRBD1
v_call: TRBV6-1
j_call: TRBJ1-2
cdr3_length: 14

cdr3_nt: TGTGCCAGCAGTCTCGGGACAGGTAGCTCCTACGAGCAGTACTTC
cdr3_aa: CASSLGTGSSYEQYF
clone_size: -
d_call: TRBD1
v_call: TRBV28
j_call: TRBJ2-7
cdr3_length: 15

cdr3_nt: TGTGCCAGTAGCGTAGTTTTATTCTACAATGAGCAGTTCTTC
cdr3_aa: CASSVVLFYNEQFF
clone_size: once
d_call: -
v_call: TRBV19
j_call: TRBJ2-1
cdr3_length: 14

cdr3_nt: TGCGCCAGCAGCCAAGATAACCGTATCGCAACGTACGAGCAGTACTTC
cdr3_aa: CASSQDNRIATYEQYF
clone_size: -
d_call: -
v_call: TRBV4-3
j_call: TRBJ2-7
cdr3_length: 16

cdr3_nt: TGTGCCAGCAGTTTGACAGGGAACAACTATGGCTACACCTTC
cdr3_aa: CASSLTGNNYGYTF
clone_size: -
d_call: TRBD1
v_call: TRBV27
j_call: TRBJ1-2
cdr3_length: 14

cdr3_nt: TGCGCCAGCAGCCAAGATACCCCAGGGAAACAAGAGACCCAGTACTTC
cdr3_aa: CASSQDTPGKQETQYF
clone_size: -
d_call: -
v_call: TRBV4-3
j_call: TRBJ2-5
cdr3_length: 16

cdr3_nt: TGCAGCGTTGATACCGGACAGGGTGGTCGGGAGACCCAGTACTTC
cdr3_aa: CSVDTGQGGRETQYF
clone_size: -
d_call: TRBD1
v_call: TRBV29-1
j_call: TRBJ2-5
cdr3_length: 15